The clone carrying this T cell receptor beta chain was counted at least ten times. Its antigen is still unknown. The sample belongs to a study of T cells in Graves' hyperthyroidism and ophthalmopathy. Hyperthyroidism had been newly diagnosed in patients aged 18 to 65, and its duration was under 2 months. From 10 ml of fresh peripheral blood, PBMCs were isolated. TCR beta CDR3 sequences were amplified from RNA transcripts. Carried out on the TCR CDR3, a first-round RT-PCR used the HTBI primer set. Via MiXCR, TCRdb re-called the multiplex PCR reads, giving one row per CDR3 protein. The table has around 430,000 distinct CDR3 sequences, 15% seen once. V was clipped by 6 bases and J by 2 bases; unmatched bases: 10. The germline CDR1 and CDR2 sequences are DFQATT and SNEGSKA (reference sequence). The CDR3 is 15 residues long. Study findings and constraints: A model of 13 V-J features distinguished ophthalmopathy from stable hyperthyroidism.

Sequencing was performed on blood. This chain uses TRBV20-1 with TRBJ2-3; 8 bases map to TRBD2. This TCR came from a woman aged 25-40 years with Graves' hyperthyroidism. CDR3 residues: CSAHPPSGFTDTQYF. In nucleotides, the CDR3 is TGCAGTGCCCACCCCCCTAGCGGGTTCACAGATACGCAGTATTTT.